The present T cell receptor beta chain was sequenced within a study of OX40 agonist ivuxolimab in advanced cancers. Study-wide context: Patients in the trial were receiving intravenous ivuxolimab every 2 weeks, at doses of 0.01 to 10 mg/kg. Subjects had a mean age of roughly 60 years, with a range of 23 to 79; roughly 80% were male. Findings and caveats of the study: There was clonal expansion of CD4+ and CD8+ blood T cells by week 6 at 0.1 to 3.0 mg/kg. More expanded clones were found, on average, in CD8+ than in CD4+ T cells.

Concerning this clone: Its specificity is not known.

Germline V gene sequence: CDR1 ENHRY, CDR2 SYGVKD. V shed 0 bases and J shed 2 bases, with 5 bases lying between them. CDR3 length: 14 residues. Using immunoSEQ multiplex PCR, the repertoire was profiled, and TCRdb retains in-frame clones only, with some absent. The sample has more than 80,000 clones, roughly nine tenths seen once; the top ten hold under 2%. The source is an adult with an advanced solid tumor such as melanoma, head and neck, liver or kidney cancer. The sequencing here drew on CD4+ or CD8+ T cells sorted from blood, taken in a trial of the OX40 agonist ivuxolimab. The V gene is TRBV10-3, the J gene TRBJ2-1, with TRBD2 as a possible D gene (5 bases). The CDR3 region has the DNA TGTGCCATCAGTGAGTCCGGGACCTACAATGAGCAGTTCTTC. Amino acid sequence: CAISESGTYNEQFF.